These T cell receptor beta chains were read from a single sample in a study of blood T cell repertoires in COVID-19. The table came from immunoSEQ multiplex PCR; TCRdb's copy has only in-frame clones and leaves some out. The profile shows roughly 330,000 clones, more than 75% of them singletons. Material for sequencing was PBMCs or T cells enriched from blood (not recorded which). The origin of the receptors is a woman aged 18-30 years who had recovered from COVID-19. The CDR3 runs from the conserved cysteine through the conserved F or W. The D gene is left open where the match is weak. Expanded clones are given a class, and other clones once, few, many or no size at all.

TRBV2	TRBJ2-7	TRBD2	.	TGTGCCAGCAGTGGATCTGCACAGGGATTTGCTAGCGGGTCGACCTACGAGCAGTACTTC	CASSGSAQGFASGSTYEQYF
TRBV12-5	TRBJ1-3	.	few	TGTGCTAGTGGTTTGGGGGCGGGAAACACCATATATTTT	CASGLGAGNTIYF
TRBV21-1	TRBJ2-5	.	.	TGTGCCAGCAGCAAAACTGGTGAGGGGGACATGAAGCGGAAGACCCAGTACTTC	CASSKTGEGDMKRKTQYF
TRBV3-1/TRBV3-2	TRBJ2-3	.	.	TGTGCCAGCAGCCAAGCGGGAATAAGGGCAGATACGCAGTATTTT	CASSQAGIRADTQYF
TRBV7-2	TRBJ2-3	TRBD1	.	TGTGCCGGACGACAGGGTGGTACAGATACGCAGTATTTT	CAGRQGGTDTQYF
TRBV4-1	TRBJ2-5	.	.	TGCGCCAGCAGCCAAGATTTGGCTAGCACGGAGACCCAGTACTTC	CASSQDLASTETQYF
TRBV24-1	TRBJ1-5	.	.	TGTGCCACCAGTGACTCGACAGGCAATAGCAATCAGCCCCAGCATTTT	CATSDSTGNSNQPQHF
TRBV5-1	TRBJ1-1	TRBD1	once	TGCGCCAGCAGCTTGGCCCGGGACAGGGTAATGAACACTGAAGCTTTCTTT	CASSLARDRVMNTEAFF
TRBV11-1	TRBJ2-5	TRBD1	once	TGTGCCAGCAGCCTGGGACAGACCTTTCAAGAGACCCAGTACTTC	CASSLGQTFQETQYF
TRBV27	TRBJ1-2	.	once	TGTGCCAGCGGGGGGTTTGGGGGAGGCTATGGCTACACCTTC	CASGGFGGGYGYTF
TRBV5-1	TRBJ1-2	.	once	TGCGCCAGCAGCTTGGACGAGGATAACTATGGCTACACCTTC	CASSLDEDNYGYTF
TRBV6-6	TRBJ1-5	TRBD1	.	TGTGCCAGCAGTCTCATTCCAGGGGGCGATGGCAATCAGCCCCAGCATTTT	CASSLIPGGDGNQPQHF
TRBV2	TRBJ2-2	.	.	TGTGCCAGCAGGCGACCTGGACAGTCCGGGGAGCTGTTTTTT	CASRRPGQSGELFF
TRBV7-2	TRBJ2-5	.	once	TGTGCCAGCAGCTTAGCCCGAGGGTCAACTTCATCGGGCAGGCAGACCCAGTACTTC	CASSLARGSTSSGRQTQYF
TRBV19	TRBJ1-1	.	.	TGTGCCAGTACCGCCGCGATTGAAGCTTTCTTT	CASTAAIEAFF
TRBV12-3/TRBV12-4	TRBJ2-7	.	.	TGTGCCACCTCGCGGACAGCCGCTTACGAGCAGTACTTC	CATSRTAAYEQYF
TRBV18	TRBJ1-1	.	.	TGTGCCAGCTCACCGTATATACAGGGCGCTGAAGCTTTCTTT	CASSPYIQGAEAFF
TRBV28	TRBJ1-2	.	.	TGTGCCAGCAGTTCCCAGGGGTTTGGCTACACCTTC	CASSSQGFGYTF
TRBV2	TRBJ2-1	.	.	TGTGCCAGCAGTCTAACTGAGCAGTTCTTC	CASSLTEQFF
TRBV6-5	TRBJ1-5	.	.	TGTGCCAGCAGGGCCGTGAGGCAGCCCCAGCATTTT	CASRAVRQPQHF
TRBV30	TRBJ2-6	.	once	TGTGCCTGGAAGGGCAGGGGTTTTCCCTCTGGGGCCAACGTCCTGACTTTC	CAWKGRGFPSGANVLTF
TRBV18	TRBJ2-7	TRBD1	once	TGTGCCAGCTCACCACAAAGGGACAGTCCCTACGAGCAGTACTTC	CASSPQRDSPYEQYF
TRBV18	TRBJ2-2	.	.	TGTGCCAGCTCACCGGCCACCGGGGAGCTGTTTTTT	CASSPATGELFF
TRBV20-1	TRBJ2-5	.	.	TGCAGTGCTAGTGGAGGGAGCGAGACCCAGTACTTC	CSASGGSETQYF
TRBV19	TRBJ1-1	TRBD1	.	TGTGCCAGTAGTATTTCACAGGGGGCACCTAACACTGAAGCTTTCTTT	CASSISQGAPNTEAFF
TRBV15	TRBJ1-2	.	once	TGTGCCACCAGCAGAGGATGGCCAGGCCTTGGCTATGGCTACACCTTC	CATSRGWPGLGYGYTF
TRBV2	TRBJ1-2	.	once	TGTGCCAGCAGTCACCCCCCCAGGGGTGGGGGTAACTATGGCTACACCTTC	CASSHPPRGGGNYGYTF
TRBV2	TRBJ1-1	TRBD1	.	TGTGCCAGCAGTACTACAGGGGCATCGGACACTGAAGCTTTCTTT	CASSTTGASDTEAFF
TRBV3-1/TRBV3-2	TRBJ2-2	.	.	TGTGCCAGCAGCCACCCTGAGACCGGGGAGCTGTTTTTT	CASSHPETGELFF
TRBV6-5	TRBJ1-5	.	.	TGTGCCAGCCGATCGGGAGAGGGGCAGCCCCAGCATTTT	CASRSGEGQPQHF
TRBV28	TRBJ1-2	.	.	TGTGCCAGCAGTCCAAGACAGGACCGGGGCTACACCTTC	CASSPRQDRGYTF
TRBV6-5	TRBJ2-7	TRBD1	once	TGTGCCAGCAGTTACCTGACAGGGGTTGGCTACGAGCAGTACTTC	CASSYLTGVGYEQYF
TRBV9	TRBJ1-1	.	few	TGTGCCAGCAGCGTAGAGCTGTGGACTGAAGCTTTCTTT	CASSVELWTEAFF
TRBV5-1	TRBJ2-4	TRBD1	.	TGCGCCAGCAGTCGGGACAGACTAGCCAAAAACATTCAGTACTTC	CASSRDRLAKNIQYF
TRBV28	TRBJ1-6	TRBD1	.	TGTGCCAGCAGCCGAAGGGACAGGTTGAATTCACCCCTCCACTTT	CASSRRDRLNSPLHF
TRBV7-2	TRBJ2-3	TRBD2	.	TGTGCCAGCAGCTCACTAGCGGGGGGCTGGGATACGCAGTATTTT	CASSSLAGGWDTQYF
TRBV30	TRBJ1-6	TRBD1	.	TGTGCCTGGAGTCTCCACAGGGGACAGGGAGACGTAAATTCACCCCTCCACTTT	CAWSLHRGQGDVNSPLHF
TRBV30	TRBJ1-2	.	.	TGTGCCTGGAGTGCTACAGGGACCTATGGCTACACCTTC	CAWSATGTYGYTF
TRBV10-3	TRBJ2-1	TRBD2	.	TGTGCCATCAGTGAAGGACTAGCGGGGGGCCATGAGCAGTTCTTC	CAISEGLAGGHEQFF
TRBV10-2	TRBJ2-7	.	.	TGCGCCAGCAGTGTAACATACGAGCAGTACTTC	CASSVTYEQYF
TRBV28	TRBJ1-5	.	once	TGTGCCAGCAGTTTCTTAGGGGGACAGCCCCAGCATTTT	CASSFLGGQPQHF
TRBV11-2	TRBJ2-5	.	.	TGTGCCAGCAGCTTAGATCATCTAGCCCGGGAGACCCAGTACTTC	CASSLDHLARETQYF
TRBV7-8	TRBJ2-7	TRBD2	few	TGTGCCAGCAGCTTAGCAACCGGGACTAGCGGGAGCTCCTACGAGCAGTACTTC	CASSLATGTSGSSYEQYF
TRBV30	TRBJ2-7	.	.	TGTGCCTGGACTCAGGGTTTCCTTTTTTACGAGCAGTACTTC	CAWTQGFLFYEQYF
TRBV9	TRBJ1-5	.	.	TGTGCCAGCAGCGAGCACAGCAATCAGCCCCAGCATTTT	CASSEHSNQPQHF
TRBV10-3	TRBJ2-7	TRBD2	.	TGTGCCATCAGCCTGACTAGCGGGATAGGCGAGCAGTACTTC	CAISLTSGIGEQYF
TRBV10-3	TRBJ1-4	.	once	TGTGCCATCGGGGAGGGCCTTAATGAAAAACTGTTTTTT	CAIGEGLNEKLFF
TRBV30	TRBJ1-2	.	.	TGTGCCTCGAAGGCGGGCTCGGGCTATGGCTACACCTTC	CASKAGSGYGYTF
TRBV10-3	TRBJ2-3	TRBD2	few	TGTGCCATCAGTGAGGGGGCTAGCGGGATTCGGGATACGCAGTATTTT	CAISEGASGIRDTQYF
TRBV5-3	TRBJ2-1	TRBD2	.	TGTGCCAGAAGCTTGGGGAGGCTAGCGGGGAACTCCTACAATGAGCAGTTCTTC	CARSLGRLAGNSYNEQFF
TRBV7-8	TRBJ1-1	.	once	TGTGCCAGCAGCTTAGGATTCGGGGGAATGAAAGCTTTCTTT	CASSLGFGGMKAFF
TRBV18	TRBJ1-1	.	.	TGTGCCAGCTCACGTGAGAAAGGGGCGGCTGAAGCTTTCTTT	CASSREKGAAEAFF
TRBV6-6	TRBJ2-7	.	.	TGTGCCAGCAATTCGGGTGGCTACGAGCAGTACTTC	CASNSGGYEQYF
TRBV19	TRBJ2-2	.	.	TGTGCCAGTTACAGGGCGGGCACCGGGGAGCTGTTTTTT	CASYRAGTGELFF
TRBV6-5	TRBJ2-7	TRBD1	.	TGTGCCAGCAGTCGGGGACAGGGCTACGAGCAGTACTTC	CASSRGQGYEQYF
TRBV7-9	TRBJ1-2	.	.	TGTGCCAGCAGCTTAGGGGGAGATTCGGCCATCTATGGCTACACCTTC	CASSLGGDSAIYGYTF
TRBV28	TRBJ2-4	.	.	TGTGCCAGCAGTGTCGGAGGGTTGAGAAACATTCAGTACTTC	CASSVGGLRNIQYF
TRBV29-1	TRBJ2-1	.	.	TGCAGCGTGACAAATAATGAGCAGTTCTTC	CSVTNNEQFF
TRBV19	TRBJ1-2	TRBD1	.	TGTGCCAGTAGTACAAAGGGACAGGGAGACGGCTACACCTTC	CASSTKGQGDGYTF